This TCR beta chain emerged from a study of T-cell memory formation after mild COVID-19. On the study more broadly: Each donor largely had its own TCR clusters.

Whole-study findings and limits: CD4/CD8 balance characterized clones contracting day 15 to 85, and CD4+ skew characterized later expanders.

CDR3 length: 13 residues. V lost 5 bases, J lost 3 bases, and 8 bases lay in between. CDR1 and CDR2 from the germline V gene are SEHNR and FQNEAQ (reference sequence). This clonotype was detected only a few times. Its matching antigen is unknown. Each CDR3 protein gets one entry after TCRdb re-called the 5' RACE reads with MiXCR. Here the sample spans about 250,000 distinct CDR3 sequences, roughly 18% being singletons. Sequences were obtained from PBMCs or a T cell subset sorted from them (not recorded which). This chain connects TRBV7-9 to TRBJ1-5, with D maybe TRBD1 (6 bases). The clonotype comes from a man aged 18 to 30 who had mild COVID-19 (a few samples of this study predate the infection). Cell type and time point are not known. The CDR3 loop is CASSRQANQPQHF. The DNA of the CDR3 is TGTGCCAGCAGCCGACAGGCCAATCAGCCCCAGCATTTT.